This T cell receptor (beta chain) was observed in a study of blood T cell repertoires in COVID-19. Across the whole study: Italy, Spain and the United States were the sources of the convalescent and acute COVID-19 samples. T cells, B-cell-depleted T cells, or PBMCs provided the cDNA or gDNA that served as material.

In the authors' methods: Estimates of nucleated cell counts were drawn from the amplification of reference gene primers. Profiled with immunoSEQ multiplex PCR; TCRdb holds only in-frame clones, not every one. V and J calls plus clone size are reproduced from that table; the DNA served to infer D and trimming. The table includes around 200,000 clones, roughly nine tenths detected once. Germline trimming cut 2 bases from V and 10 bases from J; bases unmatched to any gene: 5. The CDR3 loop spans 13 amino acids. Per the germline V gene, CDR1 is SGHNT and CDR2 is YENEEA. The receptor was isolated from a woman aged 50 to 65 with acute or convalescent COVID-19. The J gene is TRBJ2-1, the V gene TRBV11-3, with TRBD2 matching over 7 bases. Sequencing used peripheral blood. The CDR3 loop is CASSLIGGGEQFF. The CDR3 bases are TGTGCCAGCAGCTTAATTGGCGGGGGAGAGCAGTTCTTC. Using reference TRBV11-3 and TRBJ2-1 for the parts outside the CDR3, the full variable domain is EAGVVQSPRYKIIEKKQPVAFWCNPISGHNTLYWYLQNLGQGPELLIRYENEEAVDDSQLPKDRFSAERLKGVDSTLKIQPAELGDSAVYLCASSLIGGGEQFFGPGTRLTVL.